This T cell receptor (beta chain) was captured by sequencing in a study of T cell repertoires in cytomegalovirus infection. Turning to the study itself: It can be stated that public TCR beta signatures indicated CMV infection as well as a matching HLA type. General study findings and limits: Carriage of CMV together with the relevant HLA was identifiable through cumulative public TCR beta family frequency. HLA-C-restricted CMV clonotypes gave the most frequent clonotype in two of eight donors.

TCRdb reprocessed the reads via MiXCR and lists one record per CDR3 protein. In the table there are some 180,000 distinct CDR3 sequences, about a sixth of which are singletons. Per germline, CDR1 SGDLS and CDR2 YYNGEE. V was clipped by 3 bases and J by 10 bases, with 11 bases between them. The CDR3 runs 12 residues. Notes on this clonotype: The antigen remains unidentified.

This TCR came from a human donor in good health (CMV status not recorded). Some clones in this sample may be carry-over from other donors' samples. The chain is built from TRBV9 and TRBJ2-1, with unresolved D. The specimen sequenced was CD8+ T cells from PBMCs. The CDR3 spells CASSDRHLEQFF. The CDR3 DNA sequence: TGTGCCAGCAGCGACCGACACCTAGAGCAGTTCTTC.